The clone carrying this T cell receptor beta chain was recorded once. The data belong to a study of blood T cell repertoires in COVID-19. Original processing notes: From reference gene primer amplification, estimates of nucleated cell counts were derived. Generated by immunoSEQ multiplex PCR, the TCRdb table keeps only in-frame clones and is missing some. D and trimming were read from the DNA, whereas the V and J calls and clone size are those reported in that table. This sample has some 180,000 clones; 81% occur once, and the top ten carry approximately 10%. Enrolment of Seattle patients took place during active infection, and they were followed longitudinally. This CDR3 is built from 14 residues. J was trimmed by 1 base and V by 2 bases; bases with no gene match: 3. Germline CDR1 and CDR2: SQVTM and ANQGSEA.

Sequenced material: peripheral blood. The TCR sequence derives from a middle-aged woman with COVID-19, enrolled during active disease. This sequence joins TRBV29-1 and TRBJ2-7; 9 bases map to TRBD1. CDR3 in DNA: TGCAGCGTTGAAACACAGGGGGCTTCCTACGAGCAGTACTTC. Protein product: CSVETQGASYEQYF.